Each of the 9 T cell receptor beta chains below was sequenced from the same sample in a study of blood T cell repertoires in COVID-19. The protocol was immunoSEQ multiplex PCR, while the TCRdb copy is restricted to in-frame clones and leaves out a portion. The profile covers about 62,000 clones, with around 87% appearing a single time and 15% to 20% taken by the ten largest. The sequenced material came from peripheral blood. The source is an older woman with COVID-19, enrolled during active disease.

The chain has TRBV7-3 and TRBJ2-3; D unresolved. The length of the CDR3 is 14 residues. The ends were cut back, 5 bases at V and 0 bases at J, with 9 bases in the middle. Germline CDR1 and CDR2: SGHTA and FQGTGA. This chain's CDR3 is CASSPWASTDTQYF. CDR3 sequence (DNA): TGTGCCAGCAGCCCCTGGGCTAGCACAGATACGCAGTATTTT.

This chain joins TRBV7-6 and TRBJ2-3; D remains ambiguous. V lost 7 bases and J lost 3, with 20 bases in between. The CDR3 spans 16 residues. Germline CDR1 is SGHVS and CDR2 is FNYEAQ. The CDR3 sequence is CASTPSSLPRTDTQYF. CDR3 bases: TGTGCCAGCACCCCTTCCTCCCTGCCCCGGACAGATACGCAGTATTTT.

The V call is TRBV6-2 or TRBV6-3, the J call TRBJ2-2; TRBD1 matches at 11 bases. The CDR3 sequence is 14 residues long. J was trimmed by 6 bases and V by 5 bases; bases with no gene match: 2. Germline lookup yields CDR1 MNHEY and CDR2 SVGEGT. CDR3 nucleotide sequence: TGTGCCAGCAGTCGGACAGGGGGCTCCGGGGAGCTGTTTTTT. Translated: CASSRTGGSGELFF.

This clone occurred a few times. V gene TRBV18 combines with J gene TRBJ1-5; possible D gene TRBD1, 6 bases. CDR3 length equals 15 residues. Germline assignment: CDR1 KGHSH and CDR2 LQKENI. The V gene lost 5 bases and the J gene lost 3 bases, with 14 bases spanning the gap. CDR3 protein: CASSLQGKHNQPQHF. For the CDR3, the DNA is TGTGCCAGCTCATTACAGGGAAAGCACAATCAGCCCCAGCATTTT.

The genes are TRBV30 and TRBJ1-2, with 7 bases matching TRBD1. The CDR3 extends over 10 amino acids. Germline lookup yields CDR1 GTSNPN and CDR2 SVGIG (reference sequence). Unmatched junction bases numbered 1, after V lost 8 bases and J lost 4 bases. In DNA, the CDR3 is TGTGCCGGGGACAGCTATGGCTACACCTTC. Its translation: CAGDSYGYTF.

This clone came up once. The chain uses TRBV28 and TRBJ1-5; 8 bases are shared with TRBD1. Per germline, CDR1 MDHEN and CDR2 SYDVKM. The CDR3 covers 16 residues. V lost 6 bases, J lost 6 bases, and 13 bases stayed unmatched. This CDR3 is CASRHNRGNRGQPQHF. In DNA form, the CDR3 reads TGTGCCAGCAGACACAACAGGGGGAATAGAGGTCAGCCCCAGCATTTT.

CDR3 in DNA: TGTGCCAGCAGCTTAGCCGGGACTACTAAATACTACGAGCAGTACTTC. Its translation: CASSLAGTTKYYEQYF. The chain is built from TRBV7-9 and TRBJ2-7; 7 bases map to TRBD2. The junction had 8 bases not matched to a gene; V was cut back by 0 bases and J by 3 bases. CDR3 length equals 16 residues. The germline CDR1 and CDR2 sequences are SEHNR and FQNEAQ (reference sequence).

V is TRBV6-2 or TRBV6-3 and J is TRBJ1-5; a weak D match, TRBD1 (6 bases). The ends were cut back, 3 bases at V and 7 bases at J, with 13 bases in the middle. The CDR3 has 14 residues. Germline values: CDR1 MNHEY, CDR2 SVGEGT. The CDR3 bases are TGTGCCAGCAGTTATGAGCAGGGGAGACAGCCCCAGCATTTT. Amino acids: CASSYEQGRQPQHF.

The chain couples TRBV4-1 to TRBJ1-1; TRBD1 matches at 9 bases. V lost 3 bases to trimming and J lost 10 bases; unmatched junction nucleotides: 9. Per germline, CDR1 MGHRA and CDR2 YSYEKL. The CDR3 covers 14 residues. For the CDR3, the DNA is TGCGCCAGCAGCCAGTTAACAGGGGGCAGGGGAGCTTTCTTT. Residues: CASSQLTGGRGAFF.